This T cell receptor (beta chain) derives from a study of cytomegalovirus exposure and HLA in healthy donors. Germline V gives CDR1 SNHLY, CDR2 FYNNEI. There are 14 residues in the CDR3. The V and J ends lost 4 bases and 2 bases respectively, with 12 bases between them. A remark on this clone: Its antigen is unknown.

Study conclusions and caveats: In the 95 to 150 validation repertoires, under 95% of cluster scores exceeded 0, per a later analysis. In vitro experiments confirmed that three CMV-associated chains were specific for CMV antigens.

Generated by immunoSEQ multiplex PCR, the TCRdb table keeps only in-frame clones and is missing some. In the table there are hundreds of thousands of clones, about 90% of which are singletons. V usage is TRBV2 and J usage is TRBJ2-7; D remains ambiguous. The clonotype was recovered from a man aged 18 to 30 in good health and CMV-seropositive. Input material: PBMCs. The DNA of the CDR3 is TGTGCCAGCAGTGCCCACGGATCCACCTACGAGCAGTACTTC. Encoded protein: CASSAHGSTYEQYF.